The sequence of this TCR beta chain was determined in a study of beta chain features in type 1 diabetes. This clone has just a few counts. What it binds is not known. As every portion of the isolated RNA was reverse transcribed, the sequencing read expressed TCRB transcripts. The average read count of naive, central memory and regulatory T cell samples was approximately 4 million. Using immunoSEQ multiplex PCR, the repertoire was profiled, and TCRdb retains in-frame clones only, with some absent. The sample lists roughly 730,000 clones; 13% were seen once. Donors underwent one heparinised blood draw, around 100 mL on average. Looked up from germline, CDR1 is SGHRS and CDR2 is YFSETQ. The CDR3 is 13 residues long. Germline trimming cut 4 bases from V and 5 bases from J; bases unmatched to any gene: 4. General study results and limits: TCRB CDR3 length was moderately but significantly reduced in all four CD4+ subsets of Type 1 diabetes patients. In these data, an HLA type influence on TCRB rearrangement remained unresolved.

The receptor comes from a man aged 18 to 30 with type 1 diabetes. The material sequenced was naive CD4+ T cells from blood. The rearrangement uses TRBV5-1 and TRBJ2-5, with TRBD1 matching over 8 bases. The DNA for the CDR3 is TGCGCCAGCAGCCATACAGGGGGGGAGACCCAGTACTTC. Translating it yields CASSHTGGETQYF.